This T cell receptor (beta chain) is from a study of blood T cell repertoires in COVID-19. Study as a whole: Samples of COVID-19 (acute and convalescent) were obtained from the United States, Italy and Spain. Sources were T cells, B-cell-depleted T cells, or PBMCs; the material itself was cDNA or gDNA.

Trimming took 4 bases from V and 4 from J, leaving 17 bases between them. CDR1 SGHNT and CDR2 YYREEE come from the germline V gene (reference sequence). The length of the CDR3 is 16 residues. Methods used by the authors: Reference gene primer amplification gave nucleated cell count estimates. Sequenced by immunoSEQ multiplex PCR; TCRdb stores in-frame clones only, minus some. The DNA gave D and trimming, while V, J and clone size come from that table. The sample includes 250,000 to 300,000 clones, roughly 90% of them seen just once. Seattle participants joined during active infection and were tracked over time.

The rearrangement joins TRBV5-4 to TRBJ2-2; D is possibly TRBD1 (6 bases). Sample: peripheral blood. The sequence was collected from a woman in her 30s with COVID-19, enrolled during active disease. The CDR3 DNA reads TGTGCCAGCAGCCGACAGGTAGGAGCCGGCACCGGGGAGCTGTTTTTT. This codes for CASSRQVGAGTGELFF.